Below, 9 T cell receptor beta chains from the same sample are listed, as sequenced in a study of blood T cells in healthy people across ages. PCR was performed a second time for about 7 to 12 cycles using a sample-barcoded 5' primer and a J-beta primer mix. Each CDR3 protein is one row after TCRdb ran MiXCR on the 5' RACE reads. This sample has 650,000 to 900,000 distinct CDR3 sequences; around 62% occur once, and the top ten carry around a quarter. The sample was blood. Receptor source: a man younger than 40 in good health.

This clonotype occurred once. V is TRBV28 and J is TRBJ2-3; D possibly corresponds to TRBD2 (6 bases). V was pared by 8 bases and J by 3 bases, with 12 bases between. In germline, CDR1 is MDHEN, CDR2 SYDVKM. The CDR3 contains 13 residues. The CDR3 DNA reads as TGTGCCAGCTGGGACTTAGCGACAGATACGCAGTATTTT. It specifies CASWDLATDTQYF.

The rearrangement links TRBV10-3 to TRBJ2-7; 9 bases align to TRBD2. Looked up from germline, CDR1 is ENHRY and CDR2 is SYGVKD. Trimming removed 6 bases from V and 2 bases from J; junction bases left unmatched: 5. This CDR3 spans 14 amino acids. CDR3 residues: CAIRPGTSTYEQYF. The CDR3 bases are TGTGCCATCAGACCCGGGACTAGCACCTACGAGCAGTACTTC.

Comments on this clonotype: Germline and junction disagree at one end, which may indicate a read error. The gene calls are TRBV27 and TRBJ1-5; D remains unclear. CDR3 length: 15 residues. Germline V gene data show CDR1 as MNHEY and CDR2 as SMNVEV (reference sequence). The DNA of the CDR3 is TGTGCCAGCAGTTCTCTGGCGAATAGCAATCAGCCTCAGCATTTT. Its translation: CASSSLANSNQPQHF.

This clonotype was observed at least ten times. The CDR3: CASSLRQGAYEQYF. The CDR3 nucleotides read TGCGCCAGCAGCTTAAGACAGGGGGCTTACGAGCAGTACTTC. This chain links TRBV5-1 with TRBJ2-7; 10 nucleotides align to TRBD1. CDR1 is SGHRS, CDR2 YFSETQ, per germline. This CDR3 has 14 residues. Trimming removed 2 bases from V and 4 bases from J; junction bases left unmatched: 3.

The chain has TRBV12-3 or TRBV12-4 and TRBJ2-5; weak D call: TRBD2 (6 bases). The length of the CDR3 is 15 residues. The V gene lost 1 base and the J gene lost 5 bases, with 14 bases spanning the gap. CDR3 coding DNA: TGTGCCAGCAGTTTAGGTGGCGGGGTATGGGAGACCCAGTACTTC. It translates to CASSLGGGVWETQYF.

This clonotype was seen a handful of times. The V gene is TRBV20-1, the J gene TRBJ2-7, with D perhaps assigned TRBD1 or TRBD2 (6 bases each). The J call is doubtful: the DNA matches TRBJ2-5 better. The CDR3 covers 15 residues. Per the germline V gene, CDR1 is DFQATT and CDR2 is SNEGSKA (reference sequence). The CDR3 DNA reads as TGCAGTGCTAGAGATTTGGAGGGGGTGGGGGAGACCCAGTACTTC. Translating it yields CSARDLEGVGETQYF.

Comment on this clonotype: One junction end does not reproduce the germline sequence, and a read error may be involved. V usage is TRBV29-1 and J usage is TRBJ2-6; 8 bases agree with TRBD1. Germline CDR1 reads SQVTM; CDR2 reads ANQGSEA. The CDR3 totals 15 residues. In nucleotides, the CDR3 is TGCAGCGTTGTGGACAGGGCCTCTGGGACCAACGTCCTGACTTTC. It is translated as CSVVDRASGTNVLTF.

The rearrangement uses TRBV4-3 and TRBJ2-6; D unresolved. CDR1 is LGHNA, CDR2 YSLEER, per germline. The CDR3 is 20 amino acids. The V and J ends lost 4 bases and 0 bases respectively, with 22 bases between them. CDR3 region: CASSREYTPVGRSGANVLTF. The CDR3 nucleotides read TGCGCCAGCAGCCGAGAGTACACGCCCGTAGGGCGCTCTGGGGCCAACGTCCTGACTTTC.

The chain is built from TRBV28 and TRBJ2-7; D may be TRBD2 (6 bases). The V and J ends lost 5 bases and 6 bases respectively, with 20 bases between them. The CDR3 extends over 15 amino acids. In germline, CDR1 is MDHEN, CDR2 SYDVKM. The CDR3 region is CASSLVIGSRGEQYF. In nucleotides, the CDR3 is TGTGCCAGCAGTCTCGTGATCGGGTCGCGGGGCGAGCAGTACTTC.